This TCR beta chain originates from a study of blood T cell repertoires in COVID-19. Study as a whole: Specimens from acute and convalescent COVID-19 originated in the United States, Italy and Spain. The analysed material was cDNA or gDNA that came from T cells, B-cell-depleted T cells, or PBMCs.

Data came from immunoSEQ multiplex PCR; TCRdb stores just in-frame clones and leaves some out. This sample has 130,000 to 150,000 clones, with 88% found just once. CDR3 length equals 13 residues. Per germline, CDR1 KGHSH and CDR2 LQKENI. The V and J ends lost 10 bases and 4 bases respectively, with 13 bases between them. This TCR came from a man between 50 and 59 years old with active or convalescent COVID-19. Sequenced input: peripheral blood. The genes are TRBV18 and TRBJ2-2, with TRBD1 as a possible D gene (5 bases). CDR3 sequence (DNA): TGTGCCACCCGTTTCCAGGGCACCGGGGAGCTGTTTTTT. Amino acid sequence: CATRFQGTGELFF. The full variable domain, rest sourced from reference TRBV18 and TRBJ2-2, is NAGVMQNPRHLVRRRGQEARLRCSPMKGHSHVYWYRQLPEEGLKFMVYLQKENIIDESGMPKERFSAEFPKEGPSILRIQQVVRGDSAAYFCATRFQGTGELFFGEGSRLTVL.